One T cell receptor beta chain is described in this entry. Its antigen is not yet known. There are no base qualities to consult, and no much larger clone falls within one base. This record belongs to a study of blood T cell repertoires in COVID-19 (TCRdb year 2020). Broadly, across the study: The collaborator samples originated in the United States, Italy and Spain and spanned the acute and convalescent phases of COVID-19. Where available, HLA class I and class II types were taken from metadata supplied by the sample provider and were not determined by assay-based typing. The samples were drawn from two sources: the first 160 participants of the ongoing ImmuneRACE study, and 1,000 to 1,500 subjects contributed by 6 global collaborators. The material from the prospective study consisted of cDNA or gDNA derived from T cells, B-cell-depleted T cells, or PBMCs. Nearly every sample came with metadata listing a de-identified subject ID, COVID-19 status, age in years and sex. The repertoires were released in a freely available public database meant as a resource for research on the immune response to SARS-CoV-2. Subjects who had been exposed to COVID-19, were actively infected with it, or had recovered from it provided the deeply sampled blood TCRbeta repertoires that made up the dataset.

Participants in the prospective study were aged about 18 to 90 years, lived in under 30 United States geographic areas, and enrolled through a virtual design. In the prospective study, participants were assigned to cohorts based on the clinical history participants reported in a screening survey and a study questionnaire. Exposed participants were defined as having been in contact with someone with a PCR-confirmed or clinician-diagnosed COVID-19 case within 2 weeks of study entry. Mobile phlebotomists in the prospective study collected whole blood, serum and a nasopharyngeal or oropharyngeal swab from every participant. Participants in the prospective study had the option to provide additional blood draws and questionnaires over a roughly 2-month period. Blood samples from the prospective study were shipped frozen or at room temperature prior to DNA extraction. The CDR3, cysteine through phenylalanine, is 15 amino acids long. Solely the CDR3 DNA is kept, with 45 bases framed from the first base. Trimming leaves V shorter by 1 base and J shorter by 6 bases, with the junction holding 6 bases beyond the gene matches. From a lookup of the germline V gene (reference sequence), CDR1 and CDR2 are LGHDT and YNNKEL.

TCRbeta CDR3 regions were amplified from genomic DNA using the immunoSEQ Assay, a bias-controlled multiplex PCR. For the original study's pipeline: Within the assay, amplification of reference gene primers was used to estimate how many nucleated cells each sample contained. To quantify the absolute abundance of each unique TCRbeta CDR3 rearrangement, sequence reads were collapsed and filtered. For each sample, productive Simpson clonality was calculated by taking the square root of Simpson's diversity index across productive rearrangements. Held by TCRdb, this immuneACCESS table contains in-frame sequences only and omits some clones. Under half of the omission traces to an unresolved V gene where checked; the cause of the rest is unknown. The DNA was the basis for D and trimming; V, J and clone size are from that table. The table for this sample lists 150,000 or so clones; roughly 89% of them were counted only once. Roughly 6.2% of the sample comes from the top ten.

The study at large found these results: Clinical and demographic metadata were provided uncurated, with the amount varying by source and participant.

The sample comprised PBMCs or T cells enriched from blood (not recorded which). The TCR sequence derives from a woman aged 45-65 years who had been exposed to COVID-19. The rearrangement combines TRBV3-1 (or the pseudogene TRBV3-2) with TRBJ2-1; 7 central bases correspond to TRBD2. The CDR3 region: CASSQGLAHANEQFF. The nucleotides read TGTGCCAGCAGCCAAGGACTAGCACATGCCAATGAGCAGTTCTTC.